This T cell receptor beta chain was observed in a study of shared clonotypes between healthy human individuals. Original methodology: Junction-only sequences produced by ImmunoSEQ had no quality scores, so filtering differed. The assay was immunoSEQ multiplex PCR, and TCRdb's table has in-frame clones only and misses some. V and J calls and clone size come straight from that table; D and trimming were deduced from the DNA. The sample holds nearly 1 million clones, about 80% seen once. The TCR comes from a man aged 18 to 30 in good health. Sequences were obtained from memory CD4+ T cells sorted from blood. Described subset: CD45RA-negative fraction.

The CDR3 loop is CASSSGLANEKLFF. Here the CDR3 DNA reads TGTGCCAGCAGTTCAGGATTAGCTAATGAAAAACTGTTTTTT. The chain employs TRBV28 and TRBJ1-4; D gene ambiguous. Germline lookup yields CDR1 MDHEN and CDR2 SYDVKM. The CDR3 runs to 14 residues. Deletions cut 4 bases from V and 3 bases from J, with 9 bases between.